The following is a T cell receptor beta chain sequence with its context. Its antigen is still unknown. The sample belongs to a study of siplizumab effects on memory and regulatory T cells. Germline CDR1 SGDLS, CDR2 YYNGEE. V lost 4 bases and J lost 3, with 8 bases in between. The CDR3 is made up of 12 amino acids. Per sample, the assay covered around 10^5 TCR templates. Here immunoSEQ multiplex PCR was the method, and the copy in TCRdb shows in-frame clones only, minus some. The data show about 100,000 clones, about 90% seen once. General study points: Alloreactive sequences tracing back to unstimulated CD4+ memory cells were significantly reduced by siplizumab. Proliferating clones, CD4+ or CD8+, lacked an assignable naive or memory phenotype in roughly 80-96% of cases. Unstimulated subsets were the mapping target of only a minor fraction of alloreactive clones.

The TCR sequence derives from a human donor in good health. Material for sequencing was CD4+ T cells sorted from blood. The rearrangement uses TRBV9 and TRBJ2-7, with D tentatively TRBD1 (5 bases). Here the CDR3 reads CASSPDNYEQYF. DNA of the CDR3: TGTGCCAGCAGCCCGGACAACTACGAGCAGTACTTC. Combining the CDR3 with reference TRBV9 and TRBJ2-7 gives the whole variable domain DSGVTQTPKHLITATGQRVTLRCSPRSGDLSVYWYQQSLDQGLQFLIQYYNGEERAKGNILERFSAQQFPDLHSELNLSSLELGDSALYFCASSPDNYEQYFGPGTRLTVT.